This T cell receptor (beta chain) was observed in a study of cytomegalovirus exposure and HLA in healthy donors (dated by TCRdb to 2017 to 2019). For the wider study: An earlier analysis of several hundred of the donors reported about 250 Gb of sequence data and 100 million to 130 million unique TCR beta sequences from roughly 200 million T cells. The study was designed to test whether signatures of past pathogen exposure could be identified by cataloging public T cell receptors. The later analysis used no new phenotypic data to find candidate immune exposures, relying instead on TCR beta sequences and their occurrence across donors. An early release that covered about 640 HLA-typed donors contained approximately 300 gigabases of sequencing data and around 85 million unique TCR sequences. The number of donors typed differed by locus, with roughly 620-640 for A, B, C, DRB1 and DQB1, roughly 520 for DQA1, 600 to 610 for DPA1, and 472 for DPB1. To predict cytomegalovirus infection status, the study combined high-throughput TCR immunosequencing, statistical association of individual TCRs with disease status, and machine learning. Besides the first cohort of roughly 660 subjects, a separate validation cohort made up of roughly 120 different subjects was used. To decide whether each TCR beta V gene segment behaved as functional or pseudogenic, an earlier analysis of fewer than 750 of the donors relied on high-throughput TCR beta sequencing. HLA typing covered class I and class II loci at four-digit resolution. Among the roughly 400 genotyped donors, around 81% belonged to the genetic ancestry cluster associated with self-reported Caucasian donors. Genome-wide SNP genotypes for about 55% of the 666 donors were used in a later genetic analysis, which treated that subset as a discovery cohort. In a later analysis, previously published TCR beta repertoires from about 640 donors were re-analyzed and high-resolution HLA genotyping was added so that TCR occurrence patterns could be studied. All discovery cohort repertoires had been generated on a single sequencing platform. Donor age, sex, ethnicity and CMV serostatus were collected together with the repertoire data. Using immunosequencing, the study profiled T cell repertoires from 666 subjects and related those repertoires to cytomegalovirus serostatus. A handful of DR-DQ haplotypes were handled as single units for association and clustering because linkage in the cohort was strong. Among around 400 genotyped donors of the cohort, an average of roughly 230,000 unique TCR beta nucleotide sequences was sequenced per donor, of which about 18% were non-productive. Summary of the overall study and its limitations: In a later analysis, the rate of TCR association differed among HLA loci, with DRB1 alleles having the most associated TCRs and HLA-C alleles having the fewest. In vitro tests confirmed that a few of the cytomegalovirus-associated TCR beta chains recognize cytomegalovirus antigens. In a later analysis, HLA-associated TCR beta chains were found to be more clonally expanded and to have lower generation probabilities than equally common non-associated chains. The authors suggested that the approach could potentially be generalized to other disease states and immunological phenotypes. The classifier was reported to diagnose cytomegalovirus status with high specificity and sensitivity in both the original and validation cohorts. Because the 87-base-pair reads could not distinguish some IMGT-functional V segments, including TRBV6-2 and TRBV6-3, those segments were excluded. Several of the top co-occurrence clusters appeared to be linked to parvovirus B19, influenza, CMV and Epstein-Barr virus, according to a later analysis. Most TCR sequences were seen in very few donors, while some public TCRs were found in many individuals. The presence/absence analyses assumed that sequencing depth was roughly uniform across donors, and that assumption may not be true. V-gene and J-gene trimming of TCR beta chains was associated with a missense DCLRE1C variant in a later genetic analysis, and the association was replicated in an independent cohort. The study listed approximately 160 TCR beta chains as associated with cytomegalovirus. Because some donors lacked HLA typing at each locus, the association tests relied only on the typed subset. A further reported finding was that TCR beta sequences accurately predicted the HLA-A and HLA-B alleles for most subjects in the first cohort. Because counts were too low, 15 to 20 rarely observed V segments, including chromosome 9 orphons, were left out of the earlier analysis of some 600 of the donors. A cluster of highly shared sequence variants was judged likely to be a technical artifact of the sequencing pipeline. CMV serostatus was the only immune exposure information available for the cohort. According to a later genetic analysis, donors in an Asian-associated ancestry cluster had fewer N-insertions in productive TCRs than the approximately 670-donor mean. At a false discovery rate of 0.05, a later analysis linked 16,000 or so TCR beta sequences to specific HLA alleles. When HLA alleles, especially DR and DQ, strongly co-occurred, TCR associations were difficult to assign to individual alleles. In this cohort, only TCR beta chains were sequenced, and detectable features were limited by the absence of alpha or paired-chain data. Linkage disequilibrium might explain the correlated functional status among segregating V segments, but an unknown experimental factor could not be excluded. In an earlier analysis of more than 450 of the donors, most TCR beta V segments were observed in productive rearrangements about 87% or about 30% of the time, broadly matching IMGT annotations. According to a later analysis, most CMV-associated TCR beta chains appeared to be HLA-restricted, and the HLA associations seemed to be driven largely by CMV exposure.

Receptors were amplified or captured by the immunoSEQ multiplex PCR assay. A mixture of 60 forward primers for TCR Vbeta segments and 13 reverse primers for TCR Jbeta segments was used in the multiplex PCR. Amplification of the CDR3 region of rearranged TCR beta genes was performed with a multiplex PCR assay on genomic DNA. The amplified TCR beta libraries were sequenced on the Illumina HiSeq System as 87-base-pair reads. The study's processing was this. In a later analysis, approximately 74 million unique TCR beta chains were counted across the 500 to 700 repertoires, and about 10 million of these chains were shared by at least two donors. To remove PCR and sequencing errors, raw reads were error-corrected and collapsed into unique sequences using a nearest-neighbor algorithm that merged closely related sequences. CDR3 sequences were aligned to IMGT reference sequences to assign V, D and J gene segments. For a sequence to be retained, a match of at least six nucleotides to both a V gene segment and a J gene segment was required. A rearrangement was called productive if the CDR3 had no stop codons and remained in frame with V and J, and every other rearrangement was called non-productive. Following IMGT convention, CDR3 was defined as the stretch from the second conserved V-encoded cysteine to the conserved J-encoded phenylalanine. In an earlier analysis of more than 550 of the donors, sequences lacking an unambiguous match to a single V gene segment were excluded. In an earlier analysis of some 590 of the donors, a V segment was called functional when productive rearrangements were above 56.7%, and segregating when the standard deviation between donors exceeded 5%. A statistical classification framework was built to diagnose cytomegalovirus status from the catalog of TCR beta chain sequences. In a later analysis, V and J genes were assigned by comparing TCR nucleotide sequences against IMGT/GENE-DB human TR gene sequences. In a later analysis, CDR3 sequences and most-parsimonious VDJ recombination scenarios were assigned using the TCRdist pipeline. In a later analysis, each TCR beta chain was defined by its CDR3 amino acid sequence together with its V-gene family, and reads lacking a unique V-gene family were excluded. A later analysis removed 500 to 600 highly shared, low-generation-probability nucleotide sequences to deal with suspected cross-contamination and a sequencing artifact. For each public chain, a later analysis derived a clonal expansion index from normalized ranks of inferred template counts within each repertoire. A later analysis computed generation probabilities with a VDJ recombination model fitted to out-of-frame rearrangements, and checked the results against IGoR. In a later analysis, hypergeometric tests were used to score TCR-TCR, TCR-HLA and TCR-CMV co-occurrence, with a repertoire-size bias correction applied to TCR pairs. In a later analysis, false discovery rates were estimated by permuting HLA or CMV assignments 20 times. In a later analysis, co-occurring TCRs were grouped with DBSCAN, and TCRdist sequence similarity was added when clustering was performed within HLA-allele-positive subsets. Repertoires with fewer than 30,000 or more than 120,000 public chains, plus five repertoires with anomalous nucleotide sharing, were excluded from co-occurrence clustering. The immuneACCESS repertoire file appears here via TCRdb, limited to in-frame rearrangements. These files lack a portion of the clones; in checked studies, under half of the deficit traces to unresolved V genes, and the cause of the others is not known. Clone size and V and J calls were adopted from that table, with D and trimming inferred from the DNA. A total of approximately 140,000 clones appear in this sample, 55% to 80% of them only once. The ten largest clones take up 1.3% of the sample.

Comments on this clone: Its antigen target is currently unknown. Base qualities were left out, and no much larger clone turns up one base away.

The cohort was made up of approximately 670 healthy bone marrow donors. At the time of sampling, all cohort members were nominally healthy, though unrecorded immune exposures were likely present. The donor tested CMV seronegative, placing the donor among the 350 or so seronegative members of the cohort. Each donor provided a peripheral blood sample, and peripheral blood mononuclear cells were used for TCR beta sequencing. The Qiagen DNeasy Blood Extraction Kit was used to extract genomic DNA from the blood cell samples. The junction carries 11 bases between V and J, which are trimmed by 2 bases and 1 base respectively. Looking up the germline V gene yields CDR1 SGHTA and CDR2 FQGNSA. From the cysteine through the phenylalanine, the CDR3 covers 15 amino acids. The CDR3 DNA has 45 bases and is translated from base 1.

Sample: PBMCs. The clonotype comes from a woman aged 40 to 49 in good health and CMV-seronegative. The chain is made from TRBV7-2 and TRBJ1-1; the best D guess is TRBD1, with 5 bases matching. CDR3 sequence: CASSLLGLENTEAFF. In nucleotides, the sequence is TGTGCCAGCAGCTTATTGGGGCTTGAGAACACTGAAGCTTTCTTT.